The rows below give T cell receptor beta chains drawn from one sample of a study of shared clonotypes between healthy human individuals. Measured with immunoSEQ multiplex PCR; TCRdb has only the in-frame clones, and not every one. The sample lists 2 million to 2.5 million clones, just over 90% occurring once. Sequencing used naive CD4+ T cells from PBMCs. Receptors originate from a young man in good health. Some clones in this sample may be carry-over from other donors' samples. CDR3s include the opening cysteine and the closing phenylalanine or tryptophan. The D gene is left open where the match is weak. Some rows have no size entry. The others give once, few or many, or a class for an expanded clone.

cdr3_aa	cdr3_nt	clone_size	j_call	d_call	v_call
CASSVRTGFRMNTEAFF	TGTGCCAGCAGCGTAAGGACAGGGTTTAGGATGAACACTGAAGCTTTCTTT	-	TRBJ1-1	TRBD1	TRBV7-8
CASSLTGAADTQYF	TGTGCCAGCAGCTTGACCGGGGCGGCAGATACGCAGTATTTT	-	TRBJ2-3	-	TRBV7-3
CASSVELAGGRGEQFF	TGTGCCAGCAGCGTAGAGTTAGCGGGAGGGCGGGGTGAGCAGTTCTTC	-	TRBJ2-1	TRBD2	TRBV9
CASSFHGLRETQYF	TGTGCCAGCAGCTTTCACGGGCTTCGAGAGACCCAGTACTTC	-	TRBJ2-5	-	TRBV7-2
CASSLGGGQETQYF	TGTGCCAGCAGTTTGGGGGGGGGTCAAGAGACCCAGTACTTC	-	TRBJ2-5	TRBD2	TRBV27
CAISGRGSNQPQHF	TGTGCCATCAGCGGACGAGGTAGCAATCAGCCCCAGCATTTT	-	TRBJ1-5	-	TRBV10-3
CASSQGVIIGAGGPSGTGELFF	TGTGCCAGCAGCCAAGGAGTGATAATTGGTGCGGGAGGGCCTAGTGGGACCGGGGAGCTGTTTTTT	-	TRBJ2-2	TRBD2	TRBV4-2
CASSPPGGGRTEAFF	TGTGCCAGCAGTCCGCCGGGGGGTGGTCGCACTGAAGCTTTCTTT	-	TRBJ1-1	-	TRBV28
CASSPKKGPTGTEAFF	TGCGCCAGCAGCCCAAAAAAGGGCCCGACAGGTACTGAAGCTTTCTTT	-	TRBJ1-1	-	TRBV5-1
CASSYSPRQGSYEQYF	TGTGCCAGCAGTTACTCGCCCCGGCAGGGGAGCTACGAGCAGTACTTC	-	TRBJ2-7	-	TRBV6-5
CASRGQGSYGYTF	TGTGCCAGCAGGGGACAGGGGAGCTATGGCTACACCTTC	-	TRBJ1-2	TRBD1	TRBV2
CASSVPSGTGELFF	TGTGCCAGCAGCGTTCCTAGCGGGACCGGGGAGCTGTTTTTT	-	TRBJ2-2	TRBD2	TRBV9
CASSPWDRGNTEAFF	TGTGCCAGCAGTCCCTGGGACAGGGGGAACACTGAAGCTTTCTTT	-	TRBJ1-1	TRBD1	TRBV28
CASSSGTTSTDTQYF	TGCGCCAGCAGCAGTGGGACAACTAGCACAGATACGCAGTATTTT	-	TRBJ2-3	-	TRBV5-1
CASSPRRSLTGELFF	TGTGCCAGCAGCCCACGGAGGAGTCTAACCGGGGAGCTGTTTTTT	-	TRBJ2-2	-	TRBV9
CASSYSGQEPNYGYTF	TGTGCCAGCAGTTACTCGGGACAGGAACCGAACTATGGCTACACCTTC	-	TRBJ1-2	TRBD1	TRBV6-5
CASSYLELGTEAFF	TGTGCCAGCAGTTACCTCGAGCTCGGCACTGAAGCTTTCTTT	-	TRBJ1-1	-	TRBV6-6
CASSLAVRAPTDTQYF	TGTGCCAGCAGCTTAGCAGTGAGGGCACCCACAGATACGCAGTATTTT	-	TRBJ2-3	-	TRBV11-2
CSVVPGGGGTEAFF	TGCAGCGTTGTGCCAGGGGGGGGTGGCACTGAAGCTTTCTTT	-	TRBJ1-1	TRBD1	TRBV29-1
CSVGIRGGQTDTQYF	TGCAGCGTAGGGATCAGGGGGGGGCAAACAGATACGCAGTATTTT	-	TRBJ2-3	-	TRBV29-1
CASRGGEQYF	TGTGCCAGCAGAGGGGGCGAGCAGTACTTC	-	TRBJ2-7	-	TRBV6-6
CASSLGTGSQETQYF	TGTGCCAGCAGCTTAGGAACGGGGTCTCAAGAGACCCAGTACTTC	-	TRBJ2-5	-	TRBV7-6
CASSPLAGGLEQYF	TGTGCCAGCAGCCCACTAGCGGGAGGTCTCGAGCAGTACTTC	-	TRBJ2-7	TRBD2	TRBV6-1
CASSQGQGSTSTDTQYF	TGTGCCAGCAGCCAGGGACAGGGATCTACTAGCACAGATACGCAGTATTTT	-	TRBJ2-3	TRBD1	TRBV7-2
CASSWQAVSTEAFF	TGCGCCAGCAGCTGGCAGGCGGTAAGCACTGAAGCTTTCTTT	once	TRBJ1-1	-	TRBV5-1
CASSLIGTVYNEQFF	TGTGCCAGCAGCCTTATCGGGACAGTATACAATGAGCAGTTCTTC	-	TRBJ2-1	TRBD1	TRBV9
CASRQDSPYTF	TGTGCCAGCAGGCAAGACAGTCCCTACACCTTC	-	TRBJ1-2	-	TRBV5-6
CASSYQQGNEKLFF	TGCGCCAGCAGTTATCAACAGGGCAATGAAAAACTGTTTTTT	-	TRBJ1-4	-	TRBV5-1
CASSLALGQGAFGEQYF	TGTGCCAGCAGCTTAGCGTTAGGACAGGGGGCGTTTGGCGAGCAGTACTTC	-	TRBJ2-7	TRBD1	TRBV7-2